The 11 T cell receptor beta chains below all came from one sample that was sequenced in a study of molecular identifiers for immune sequencing clone quantification. TCRdb recomputed calls from the PCR reads with MiXCR, one row per CDR3 protein. The sample records about 640,000 distinct CDR3 sequences, about 20% being singletons. The sequencing input was naive CD8+ T cells from blood, with Jurkat cell RNA spiked in. The subset was: FACS-sorted CD8+CD4-CCR7+CD45RA+ naive T cells. These receptors were collected from a human donor in good health. Some libraries in this study had Jurkat cell RNA spiked in.

This clonotype was seen many times. The CDR3 nucleotides are TGCGCCAGCAGCCAAGTACTAGCGGGCCCCTCTAGCACAGATACGCAGTATTTT. Translation: CASSQVLAGPSSTDTQYF. V and J are TRBV4-1 and TRBJ2-3; TRBD2 matches at 9 bases. There are 18 residues in the CDR3. CDR1 and CDR2 (germline): MGHRA, YSYEKL. The V and J ends lost 1 base and 0 bases, in that order; junction bases with no gene match: 8.

At least ten counts were recorded for this clonotype. The chain employs TRBV7-9 and TRBJ1-1, with TRBD1 identical over 9 bases. Germline trimming cut 0 bases from V and 0 bases from J; bases unmatched to any gene: 2. The CDR3 sequence is 16 residues long. Germline V lookup: CDR1 SEHNR, CDR2 FQNEAQ (reference sequence). The CDR3 region is CASSLAGQGMNTEAFF. The CDR3, as DNA: TGTGCCAGCAGCTTAGCGGGACAGGGAATGAACACTGAAGCTTTCTTT.

This clonotype occurred many times. V and J are TRBV24-1 and TRBJ2-1, with 9 bases aligning to TRBD2. The V gene's germline CDR1 is KGHDR and CDR2 SFDVKD. The CDR3 is made up of 19 amino acids. V lost 6 bases, J lost 0 bases, and 14 bases stayed unmatched. CDR3 sequence: CATSPTPRLAASSYNEQFF. The CDR3 bases are TGTGCCACCAGTCCTACCCCGAGACTAGCGGCGAGCTCCTACAATGAGCAGTTCTTC.

This clonotype was recorded at least ten times. CDR3 loop: CASSLGSVDTQYF. As DNA, the CDR3 is TGTGCCAGCAGCTTAGGGAGTGTAGATACGCAGTATTTT. The chain employs TRBV7-6 and TRBJ2-3; D not resolved. V was cut by 1 base and J by 5 bases, with 7 bases left in between. The CDR3 has 13 residues. In germline, CDR1 is SGHVS, CDR2 FNYEAQ.

In its sample, this clonotype was seen many times. The V call is TRBV7-9, the J call TRBJ2-3; 8 nucleotides align to TRBD1. The CDR3 length is 14 residues. Looked up from germline, CDR1 is SEHNR and CDR2 is FQNEAQ (reference sequence). Losses at the gene ends were 5 bases for V and 5 bases for J; bases not matched to a gene: 6. CDR3 region: CASSRPTGEDTQYF. CDR3 sequence (DNA): TGTGCCAGCAGCCGCCCGACAGGGGAAGATACGCAGTATTTT.

This clonotype was observed a few times. CDR3 DNA: TGTGCCAGCAGCGAGGACTTCCAGTACGAGCAGTACTTC. Protein product: CASSEDFQYEQYF. The V call is TRBV5-6, the J call TRBJ2-7; D perhaps matches TRBD2 (5 bases). Germline V gene lookup returns CDR1 SGHDT and CDR2 YYEEEE. With 4 bases removed from V and 4 bases from J, the gap between germline ends came to 12 bases. The CDR3 contains 13 residues.

This clonotype has a count of ten or more. The CDR3 loop is CASNGGARVNTEAFF. In DNA, the CDR3 is TGTGCCAGCAATGGGGGGGCGCGGGTGAACACTGAAGCTTTCTTT. This sequence joins TRBV7-2 and TRBJ1-1; tentatively, D is TRBD1 (6 bases). V was pared by 7 bases and J by 0 bases, with 15 bases between. This CDR3 has 15 residues. CDR1 and CDR2 (germline): SGHTA, FQGNSA.

This clonotype was seen repeatedly, ten times or more. The chain joins TRBV14 to TRBJ2-3, with D possibly TRBD2 on 5 matching bases. The CDR3 loop spans 17 amino acids. The V end lost 0 bases, the J end lost 2 bases, and 15 bases lay between the germline ends. Germline CDR1 and CDR2: SGHDN and FVKESK. The CDR3 spells CASSQDSLWEYTDTQYF. DNA of the CDR3: TGTGCCAGCAGCCAAGATTCGTTATGGGAGTACACAGATACGCAGTATTTT.

This clonotype was seen repeatedly, ten times or more. The chain combines TRBV7-9 with TRBJ2-7; 7 bases match TRBD1. V lost 0 bases and J lost 1; bases outside the gene matches: 3. Germline CDR1 is SEHNR and CDR2 is FQNEAQ (reference sequence). The length of the CDR3 is 15 residues. The CDR3 loop is CASSLAGGASYEQYF. CDR3 bases: TGTGCCAGCAGCTTAGCAGGGGGCGCTTCCTACGAGCAGTACTTC.

In its sample, this clonotype was seen many times. The CDR3 DNA is TGTGCCAGCAGCAAACCCGACCGCTTTTATAGCAATCAGCCCCAGCATTTT. It specifies CASSKPDRFYSNQPQHF. V is TRBV21-1 and J is TRBJ1-5. TRBV21-1 is designated a pseudogene. The CDR3 contains 17 residues.

This clonotype was found many times. This sequence joins TRBV14 and TRBJ2-5; TRBD1 agrees at 8 bases. The CDR3 is 14 residues long. Looked up from germline, CDR1 is SGHDN and CDR2 is FVKESK. The ends lost 7 bases at V and 2 bases at J; junction bases unmatched: 6. CDR3 loop: CASTTGTGQETQYF. The CDR3 bases are TGTGCCAGCACGACCGGGACAGGACAAGAGACCCAGTACTTC.